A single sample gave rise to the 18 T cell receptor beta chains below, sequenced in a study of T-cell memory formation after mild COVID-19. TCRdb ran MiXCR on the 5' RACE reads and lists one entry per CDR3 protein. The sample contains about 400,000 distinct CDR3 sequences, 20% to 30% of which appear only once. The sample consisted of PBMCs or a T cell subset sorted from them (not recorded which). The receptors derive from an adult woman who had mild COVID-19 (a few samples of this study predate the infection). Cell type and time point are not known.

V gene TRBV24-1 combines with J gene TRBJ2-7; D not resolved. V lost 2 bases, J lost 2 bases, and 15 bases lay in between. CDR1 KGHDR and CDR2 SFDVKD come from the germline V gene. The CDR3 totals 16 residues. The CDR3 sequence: CATSDSRGWPPYEQYF. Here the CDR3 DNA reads TGTGCCACCAGTGATTCCCGTGGATGGCCCCCCTACGAGCAGTACTTC.

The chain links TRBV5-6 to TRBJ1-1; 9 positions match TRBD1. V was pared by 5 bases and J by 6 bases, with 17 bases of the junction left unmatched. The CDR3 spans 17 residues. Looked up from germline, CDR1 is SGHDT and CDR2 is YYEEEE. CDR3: CASRERTGGNSFAEAFF. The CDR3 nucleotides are TGTGCCAGCAGGGAGCGAACAGGGGGCAATAGTTTTGCTGAAGCTTTCTTT.

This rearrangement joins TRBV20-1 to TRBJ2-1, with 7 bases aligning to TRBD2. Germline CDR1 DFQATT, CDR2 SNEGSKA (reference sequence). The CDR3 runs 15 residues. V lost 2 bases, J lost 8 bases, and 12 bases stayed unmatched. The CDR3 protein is CSARPPAGRVDEQFF. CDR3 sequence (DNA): TGCAGTGCTAGACCCCCAGCGGGACGCGTCGATGAGCAGTTCTTC.

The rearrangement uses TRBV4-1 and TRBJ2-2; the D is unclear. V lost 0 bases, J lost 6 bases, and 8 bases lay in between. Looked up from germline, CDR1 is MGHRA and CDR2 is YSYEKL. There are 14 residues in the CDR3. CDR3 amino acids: CASSQDRAAGELFF. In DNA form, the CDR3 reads TGCGCCAGCAGCCAAGATCGGGCTGCCGGGGAGCTGTTTTTT.

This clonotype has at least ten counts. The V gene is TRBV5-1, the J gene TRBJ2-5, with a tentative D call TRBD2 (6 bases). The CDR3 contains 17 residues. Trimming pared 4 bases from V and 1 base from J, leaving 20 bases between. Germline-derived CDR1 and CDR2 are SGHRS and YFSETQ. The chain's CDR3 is CASSPPRAGFSQETQYF. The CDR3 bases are TGCGCCAGCAGCCCCCCCCGCGCGGGGTTTAGCCAAGAGACCCAGTACTTC.

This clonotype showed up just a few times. The CDR3 spells CASSLGGSRGPYNEQFF. The CDR3 coding sequence is TGTGCCAGCAGCTTGGGGGGCTCGCGCGGCCCCTACAATGAGCAGTTCTTC. This chain links TRBV5-5 with TRBJ2-1; tentatively, D is TRBD1 (5 bases). Looked up from germline, CDR1 is SGHKS and CDR2 is YYEKEE (reference sequence). This CDR3 has 17 amino acids. The ends were cut back, 0 bases at V and 2 bases at J, with 15 bases in the middle.

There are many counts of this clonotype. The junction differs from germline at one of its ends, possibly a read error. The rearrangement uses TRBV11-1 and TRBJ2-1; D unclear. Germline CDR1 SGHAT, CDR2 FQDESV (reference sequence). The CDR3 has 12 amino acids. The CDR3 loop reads CASSLVYDEQFF. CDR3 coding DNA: TGTGCCAGCAGCTTGGTCTACGATGAGCAGTTCTTC.

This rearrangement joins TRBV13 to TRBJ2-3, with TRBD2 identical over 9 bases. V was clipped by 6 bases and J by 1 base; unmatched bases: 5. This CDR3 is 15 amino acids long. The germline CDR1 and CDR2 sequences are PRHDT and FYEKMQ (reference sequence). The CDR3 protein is CASRGRTSGTDTQYF. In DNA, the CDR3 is TGTGCCAGCAGAGGGAGGACTAGCGGCACAGATACGCAGTATTTT.

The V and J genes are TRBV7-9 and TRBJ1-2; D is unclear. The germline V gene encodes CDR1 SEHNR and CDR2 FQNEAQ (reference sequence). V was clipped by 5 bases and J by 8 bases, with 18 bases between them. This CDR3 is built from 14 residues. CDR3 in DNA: TGTGCCAGCAGCCCGAAGGGTAGGGTTCACGGCTACACCTTC. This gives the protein CASSPKGRVHGYTF.

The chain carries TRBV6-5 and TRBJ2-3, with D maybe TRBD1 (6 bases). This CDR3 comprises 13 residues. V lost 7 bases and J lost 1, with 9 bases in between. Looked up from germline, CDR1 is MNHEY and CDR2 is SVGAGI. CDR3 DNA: TGTGCCAGCAACAGGGATCGCACAGATACGCAGTATTTT. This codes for CASNRDRTDTQYF.

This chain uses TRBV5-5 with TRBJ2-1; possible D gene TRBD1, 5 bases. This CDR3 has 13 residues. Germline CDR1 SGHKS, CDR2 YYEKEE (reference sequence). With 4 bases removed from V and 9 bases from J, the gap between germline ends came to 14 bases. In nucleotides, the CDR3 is TGTGCCAGCAGCCGCTCGCAGGGTAGTGAGCAGTTCTTC. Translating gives CASSRSQGSEQFF.

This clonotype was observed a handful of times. Here the CDR3 reads CASSLYPGGSYEQYF. The CDR3 DNA sequence: TGTGCCAGCAGCTTGTATCCGGGCGGCTCCTACGAGCAGTACTTC. J is TRBJ2-7 and V is TRBV7-2; D gene unclear. V lost 3 bases, J lost 0 bases, and 12 bases lay in between. Germline lookup yields CDR1 SGHTA and CDR2 FQGNSA. The CDR3 runs 15 residues.

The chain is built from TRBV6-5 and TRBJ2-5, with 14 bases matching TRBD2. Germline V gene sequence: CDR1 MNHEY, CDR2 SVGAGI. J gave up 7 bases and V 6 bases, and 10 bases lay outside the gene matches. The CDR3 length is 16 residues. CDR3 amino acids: CASSSTWTSGGMTQYF. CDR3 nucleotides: TGTGCCAGCAGCTCCACCTGGACTAGCGGGGGGATGACCCAGTACTTC.

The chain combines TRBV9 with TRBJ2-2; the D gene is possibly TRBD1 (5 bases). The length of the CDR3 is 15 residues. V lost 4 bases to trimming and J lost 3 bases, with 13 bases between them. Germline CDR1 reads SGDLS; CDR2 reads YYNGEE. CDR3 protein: CASSPRLGDTGELFF. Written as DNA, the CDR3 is TGTGCCAGCAGCCCGAGGCTAGGGGACACCGGGGAGCTGTTTTTT.

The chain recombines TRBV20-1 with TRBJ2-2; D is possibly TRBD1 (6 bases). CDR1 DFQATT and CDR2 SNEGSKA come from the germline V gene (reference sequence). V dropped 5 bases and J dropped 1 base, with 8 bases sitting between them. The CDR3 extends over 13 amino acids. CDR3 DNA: TGCAGTGCTTCGACAGGGAACACCGGGGAGCTGTTTTTT. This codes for CSASTGNTGELFF.

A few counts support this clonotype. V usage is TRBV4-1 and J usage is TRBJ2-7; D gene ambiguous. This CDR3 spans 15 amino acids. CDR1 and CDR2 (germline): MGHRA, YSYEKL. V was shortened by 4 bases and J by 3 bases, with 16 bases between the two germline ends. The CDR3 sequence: CASSPPAPYFYEQYF. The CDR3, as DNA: TGCGCCAGCAGCCCTCCCGCCCCGTACTTCTACGAGCAGTACTTC.

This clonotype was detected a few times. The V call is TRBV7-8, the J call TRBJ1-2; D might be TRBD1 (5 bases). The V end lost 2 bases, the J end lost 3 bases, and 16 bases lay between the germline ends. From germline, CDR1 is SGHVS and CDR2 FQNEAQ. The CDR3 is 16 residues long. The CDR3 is CASSLRLGGRDYGYTF. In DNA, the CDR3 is TGTGCCAGCAGCTTAAGGTTGGGGGGAAGAGACTATGGCTACACCTTC.

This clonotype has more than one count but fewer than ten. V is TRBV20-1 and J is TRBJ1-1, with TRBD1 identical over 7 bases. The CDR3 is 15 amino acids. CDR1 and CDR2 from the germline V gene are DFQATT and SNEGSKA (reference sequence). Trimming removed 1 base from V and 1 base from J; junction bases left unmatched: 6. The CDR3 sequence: CSARVGTAQNTEAFF. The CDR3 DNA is TGCAGTGCTAGAGTTGGGACAGCCCAGAACACTGAAGCTTTCTTT.